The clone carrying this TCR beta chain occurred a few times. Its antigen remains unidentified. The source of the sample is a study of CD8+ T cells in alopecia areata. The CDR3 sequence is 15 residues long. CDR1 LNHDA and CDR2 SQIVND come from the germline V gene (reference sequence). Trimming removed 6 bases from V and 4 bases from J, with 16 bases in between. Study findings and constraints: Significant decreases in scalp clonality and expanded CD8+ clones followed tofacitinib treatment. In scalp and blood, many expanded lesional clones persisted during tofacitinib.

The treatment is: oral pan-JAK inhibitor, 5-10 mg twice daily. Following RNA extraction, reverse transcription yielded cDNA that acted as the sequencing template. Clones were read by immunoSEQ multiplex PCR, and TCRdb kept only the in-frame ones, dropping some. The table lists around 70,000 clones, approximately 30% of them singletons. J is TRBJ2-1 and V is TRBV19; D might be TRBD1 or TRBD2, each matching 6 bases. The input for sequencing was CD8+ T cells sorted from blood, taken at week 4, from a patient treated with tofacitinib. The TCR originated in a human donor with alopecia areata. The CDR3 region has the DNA TGTGCCAGTAGCCCCGTCGGAGGGGGTTACAATGAGCAGTTCTTC. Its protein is CASSPVGGGYNEQFF.